These 27 T cell receptor beta chains were all obtained from the same sample, sequenced in a study of PD-1 blockade in classical Hodgkin lymphoma. Profiled with immunoSEQ multiplex PCR; TCRdb holds only in-frame clones, not every one. The table includes 41,000 or so clones, 76% detected once. Brentuximab vedotin exposure varied, and every patient relapsed after autologous stem cell transplantation. The source material was peripheral blood mononuclear cells (PBMCs), sampled at baseline. The receptors shown here come from a human donor with classical Hodgkin lymphoma.

This clone has more than one count but fewer than ten. This sequence joins TRBV5-1 and TRBJ2-1, with TRBD2 matching 8 bases. The CDR3 extends over 15 amino acids. V lost 3 bases to trimming and J lost 2 bases; unmatched junction nucleotides: 4. From germline, CDR1 is SGHRS and CDR2 YFSETQ. Here the CDR3 reads CASSSSGSPYNEQFF. CDR3 sequence (DNA): TGCGCCAGCAGCTCGAGCGGGAGTCCCTACAATGAGCAGTTCTTC.

This clone was observed a handful of times. The J gene is TRBJ2-2, the V gene TRBV18; TRBD1 agrees at 9 bases. J was trimmed by 1 base and V by 6 bases; bases with no gene match: 0. The germline V gene encodes CDR1 KGHSH and CDR2 LQKENI. CDR3 length equals 14 residues. The DNA for the CDR3 is TGTGCCAGCTCGGGACAGGGGAACACCGGGGAGCTGTTTTTT. This sequence encodes CASSGQGNTGELFF.

J is TRBJ1-4 and V is TRBV6-5; a possible D gene is TRBD1 (6 bases). V lost 6 bases to trimming and J lost 8 bases, with 16 bases between them. The CDR3 has 14 residues. Germline CDR1 and CDR2: MNHEY and SVGAGI. The CDR3 loop reads CASRGPGAGEKLFF. CDR3 nucleotide sequence: TGTGCCAGCAGGGGTCCGGGGGCGGGGGAAAAACTGTTTTTT.

This rearrangement joins TRBV5-1 to TRBJ2-5; D remains unclear. CDR3 length: 13 residues. Germline V gene lookup returns CDR1 SGHRS and CDR2 YFSETQ. V lost 4 bases and J 0 bases, leaving 7 bases between the germline ends. CDR3 protein: CASSGVNQETQYF. CDR3 coding DNA: TGCGCCAGCAGCGGCGTCAACCAAGAGACCCAGTACTTC.

This rearrangement joins TRBV19 to TRBJ1-5; TRBD1 aligns across 9 bases. V was pared by 10 bases and J by 3 bases, with 10 bases of the junction left unmatched. Germline CDR1 is LNHDA and CDR2 is SQIVND (reference sequence). This CDR3 has 15 residues. The CDR3: CATWSGTGFNQPQHF. CDR3 DNA sequence: TGTGCCACCTGGTCCGGGACAGGGTTCAATCAGCCCCAGCATTTT.

The chain has TRBV19 and TRBJ2-1; TRBD2 aligns across 8 bases. Germline CDR1 LNHDA, CDR2 SQIVND (reference sequence). This CDR3 comprises 16 residues. V lost 4 bases, J lost 4 bases, and 9 bases stayed unmatched. Written as DNA, the CDR3 is TGTGCCAGTAGTACTGCTAGCGGGTTTTTTTACAATGAGCAGTTCTTC. It encodes CASSTASGFFYNEQFF.

The chain joins TRBV30 to TRBJ1-2, with a possible D match to TRBD1 (5 bases). CDR1 and CDR2 from the germline V gene are GTSNPN and SVGIG (reference sequence). CDR3 length: 14 amino acids. Deletions cut 0 bases from V and 5 bases from J, with 13 bases between. This chain's CDR3 is CAWSVQSGGYGYTF. The CDR3 region has the DNA TGTGCCTGGAGTGTACAGTCGGGGGGGTATGGCTACACCTTC.

The chain links TRBV7-3 to TRBJ2-7, with 9 bases identical to TRBD2. This CDR3 has 17 residues. CDR1 and CDR2 (germline): SGHTA, FQGTGA. The junction had 11 bases not matched to a gene; V was cut back by 1 base and J by 4 bases. CDR3: CASSLRASVAGEYEQYF. The CDR3 DNA reads TGTGCCAGCAGCTTAAGGGCCTCCGTAGCGGGAGAATACGAGCAGTACTTC.

This rearrangement joins TRBV5-5 to TRBJ1-1; no clear D. The CDR3 loop spans 14 amino acids. V was clipped by 4 bases and J by 1 base, with 11 bases between them. CDR1 is SGHKS and CDR2 is YYEKEE in the germline V gene (reference sequence). CDR3 coding DNA: TGTGCCAGCAGCCATCAAGGAGGGAACACTGAAGCTTTCTTT. Protein product: CASSHQGGNTEAFF. The complete variable domain, with remaining parts taken from reference TRBV5-5 and TRBJ1-1, reads DAGVTQSPTHLIKTRGQQVTLRCSPISGHKSVSWYQQVLGQGPQFIFQYYEKEERGRGNFPDRFSARQFPNYSSELNVNALLLGDSALYLCASSHQGGNTEAFFGQGTRLTVV.

The chain joins TRBV7-3 to TRBJ2-1, with D possibly being TRBD2 (6 bases). The CDR3 is 13 residues long. CDR1 is SGHTA, CDR2 FQGTGA, per germline. V lost 5 bases to trimming and J lost 7 bases, with 12 bases between them. Here the CDR3 reads CASSPGTLNEQFF. As DNA, the CDR3 is TGTGCCAGCAGCCCCGGGACTTTGAATGAGCAGTTCTTC. The full variable domain, rest sourced from reference TRBV7-3 and TRBJ2-1, is GAGVSQTPSNKVTEKGKYVELRCDPISGHTALYWYRQSLGQGPEFLIYFQGTGAADDSGLPNDRFFAVRPEGSVSTLKIQRTERGDSAVYLCASSPGTLNEQFFGPGTRLTVL.

This clone was counted a single time. The chain joins TRBV29-1 to TRBJ2-1, with D hard to call. Germline lookup yields CDR1 SQVTM and CDR2 ANQGSEA. CDR3 size: 13 residues. V was clipped by 1 base and J by 6 bases, with 10 bases between them. CDR3 in amino acids: CSVEVFGVNEQFF. The CDR3 DNA reads as TGCAGCGTTGAAGTCTTTGGCGTCAATGAGCAGTTCTTC.

Comments on this clone: This specimen includes other DNA sequences encoding the same CDR3. J is TRBJ1-1 and V is TRBV6-5, with a weak D call TRBD1 (5 bases). The length of the CDR3 is 15 residues. V was pared by 0 bases and J by 5 bases, with 13 bases between. Germline V lookup: CDR1 MNHEY, CDR2 SVGAGI. CDR3 DNA sequence: TGTGCCAGCAGTTACTCGAGGGGACGGGGAACTGAAGCTTTCTTT. As protein: CASSYSRGRGTEAFF.

This clone has just a few counts. The chain employs TRBV28 and TRBJ2-2, with a possible D match to TRBD1 (5 bases). CDR1 is MDHEN, CDR2 SYDVKM, per germline. CDR3 length: 16 residues. V was trimmed by 2 bases and J by 4 bases, leaving 14 bases between them. The CDR3 DNA follows: TGTGCCAGCAGTTTACCCGACAGCCTCCTCACCGGGGAGCTGTTTTTT. The encoded protein is CASSLPDSLLTGELFF.

J is TRBJ2-1 and V is TRBV6-4; the D gene could be TRBD1 or TRBD2 (5 bases each). Germline CDR1 MRHNA, CDR2 SNTAGT. V lost 3 bases and J 9 bases, leaving 12 bases between the germline ends. This CDR3 is 13 amino acids long. DNA of the CDR3: TGTGCCAGCAGTGAGAGGGGTGGTGGTGAGCAGTTCTTC. Translation gives CASSERGGGEQFF.

This clone was observed once. The rearrangement joins TRBV11-2 to TRBJ1-4; 11 bases are a match to TRBD1. CDR3 length: 16 amino acids. Germline CDR1 SGHAT, CDR2 FQNNGV. V lost 5 bases and J lost 6; bases outside the gene matches: 8. Here the CDR3 DNA reads TGTGCCAGCAGCCCAAGGACAGGGGGCGCAGATGAAAAACTGTTTTTT. Translated, it gives CASSPRTGGADEKLFF.

This chain links TRBV7-6 with TRBJ2-5; D not resolved. This CDR3 is built from 11 residues. CDR1 SGHVS and CDR2 FNYEAQ come from the germline V gene. Trimming took off 3 bases at V and 5 bases at J, with 4 bases between the two ends. The CDR3 DNA sequence: TGTGCCAGCAGCTTTAGTGAGACCCAGTACTTC. Its protein is CASSFSETQYF.

The V and J genes are TRBV5-5 and TRBJ2-1; TRBD1 might be the D (5 bases). The V end lost 0 bases, the J end lost 6 bases, and 10 bases lay between the germline ends. CDR1 and CDR2 (germline): SGHKS, YYEKEE (reference sequence). This CDR3 region has 14 residues. The CDR3 sequence: CASSLERQLNEQFF. The CDR3 bases are TGTGCCAGCAGCTTGGAGCGACAGCTCAATGAGCAGTTCTTC.

The rearrangement links TRBV6-6 to TRBJ1-1; D gene ambiguous. V was cut by 5 bases and J by 3 bases, with 10 bases left in between. CDR3 size: 13 residues. Per the germline V gene, CDR1 is MNHNY and CDR2 is SVGAGI (reference sequence). Here the CDR3 DNA reads TGTGCCAGCAGTCTCCAATCTTACACTGAAGCTTTCTTT. Translating gives CASSLQSYTEAFF.

The rearrangement links TRBV4-1 to TRBJ1-1; unclear D gene. V was cut by 1 base and J by 8 bases, with 17 bases left in between. Germline V gives CDR1 MGHRA, CDR2 YSYEKL. The CDR3 runs 15 residues. The CDR3 is CASSQGFPLAGEAFF. CDR3 bases: TGCGCCAGCAGCCAAGGGTTCCCCTTAGCGGGCGAAGCTTTCTTT.

This clone was observed a single time. The chain joins TRBV5-1 to TRBJ2-1; a weak D match, TRBD2 (6 bases). The germline V gene has CDR1 SGHRS and CDR2 YFSETQ. Trimming cost V 0 bases and J 1 base, with 11 bases left between them. This CDR3 comprises 16 residues. CDR3 DNA sequence: TGCGCCAGCAGCTTGGGCGGGACCCCTTCCTACAATGAGCAGTTCTTC. The encoded protein is CASSLGGTPSYNEQFF.

The chain uses TRBV28 and TRBJ2-7; no clear D. Germline values: CDR1 MDHEN, CDR2 SYDVKM. The CDR3 extends over 17 amino acids. V lost 4 bases to trimming and J lost 5 bases, with 24 bases between them. The CDR3 protein is CASSSYTRTAVRDEQYF. The CDR3, as DNA: TGTGCCAGCAGTTCCTACACCAGGACGGCCGTCCGGGACGAGCAGTACTTC. Full variable domain (missing parts from reference TRBV28 and TRBJ2-7): DVKVTQSSRYLVKRTGEKVFLECVQDMDHENMFWYRQDPGLGLRLIYFSYDVKMKEKGDIPEGYSVSREKKERFSLILESASTNQTSMYLCASSSYTRTAVRDEQYFGPGTRLTVT.

J is TRBJ2-3 and V is TRBV7-6; maybe TRBD2 (5 bases). Trimming took 5 bases from V and 0 from J, leaving 12 bases between them. CDR1 is SGHVS and CDR2 is FNYEAQ in the germline V gene. The CDR3 is 15 amino acids. The CDR3 DNA is TGTGCCAGCAGCCCTAGGAGGACTAGCACAGATACGCAGTATTTT. This translates into CASSPRRTSTDTQYF.

In its sample, this clone was seen a few times. V usage is TRBV29-1 and J usage is TRBJ1-2; 9 bases align to TRBD1. The CDR3 extends over 13 amino acids. The V gene's germline CDR1 is SQVTM and CDR2 ANQGSEA. The ends lost 4 bases at V and 8 bases at J; junction bases unmatched: 8. CDR3 nucleotide sequence: TGCAGCGTTGGGTTACAGGGGGCGTTAGGCTACACCTTC. Amino acid sequence: CSVGLQGALGYTF. The variable domain in full, with the rest retrieved from reference TRBV29-1 and TRBJ1-2, is SAVISQKPSRDICQRGTSLTIQCQVDSQVTMMFWYRQQPGQSLTLIATANQGSEATYESGFVIDKFPISRPNLTFSTLTVSNMSPEDSSIYLCSVGLQGALGYTFGSGTRLTVV.

This clone was seen a handful of times. This chain uses TRBV9 with TRBJ1-2; D might be TRBD1 (6 bases). This CDR3 is 17 amino acids long. The V gene lost 5 bases and the J gene lost 3 bases, with 23 bases spanning the gap. Germline V lookup: CDR1 SGDLS, CDR2 YYNGEE. In DNA, the CDR3 is TGTGCCAGCAGTATACTAAGTGGGCAGGGGCAGGACTATGGCTACACCTTC. This encodes CASSILSGQGQDYGYTF.

This clone came up a few times. The chain uses TRBV19 and TRBJ2-1; TRBD2 matches at 10 bases. After removal of 3 bases from V and 6 bases from J, the junction contained 11 bases not matched to a gene. Germline-derived CDR1 and CDR2 are LNHDA and SQIVND (reference sequence). This CDR3 is 17 amino acids long. The CDR3 loop reads CASSIRSGRAGFNEQFF. CDR3 DNA sequence: TGTGCCAGTAGTATCCGGAGCGGGAGGGCCGGTTTCAATGAGCAGTTCTTC.

The chain uses TRBV19 and TRBJ2-1, with D unresolved. CDR1 is LNHDA and CDR2 is SQIVND in the germline V gene (reference sequence). This CDR3 is 17 amino acids long. The V gene lost 2 bases and the J gene lost 1 base, with 15 bases spanning the gap. The CDR3 spells CASSIFVPIMSYNEQFF. The CDR3 DNA reads TGTGCCAGTAGTATATTCGTCCCGATCATGTCCTACAATGAGCAGTTCTTC.

V and J are TRBV7-9 and TRBJ2-7; the D gene is possibly TRBD1 (6 bases). CDR1 SEHNR and CDR2 FQNEAQ come from the germline V gene (reference sequence). CDR3 size: 16 residues. V shed 1 base and J shed 5 bases, with 18 bases lying between them. CDR3 nucleotide sequence: TGTGCCAGCAGCTTAGTAGGGGGACCAAAGGGGGACGAGCAGTACTTC. This translates into CASSLVGGPKGDEQYF.